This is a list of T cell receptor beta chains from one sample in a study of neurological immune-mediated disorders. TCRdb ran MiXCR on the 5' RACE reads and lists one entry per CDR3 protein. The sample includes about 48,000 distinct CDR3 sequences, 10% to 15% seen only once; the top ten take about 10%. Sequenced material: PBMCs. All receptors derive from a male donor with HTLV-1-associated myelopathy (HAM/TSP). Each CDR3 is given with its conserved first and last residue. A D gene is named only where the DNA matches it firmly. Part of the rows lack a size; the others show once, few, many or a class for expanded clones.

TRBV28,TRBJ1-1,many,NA,CASSTWEGTEAFF,TGTGCCAGCAGCACCTGGGAGGGTACTGAAGCTTTCTTT
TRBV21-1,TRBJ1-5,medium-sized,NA,CASSIDPGNPSNQPQHF,TGTGCCAGCAGCATCGACCCAGGGAACCCTAGCAATCAGCCCCAGCATTTT
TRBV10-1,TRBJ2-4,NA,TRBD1,CASCTGDRYF,TGCGCCAGCTGTACAGGGGACCGGTACTTC
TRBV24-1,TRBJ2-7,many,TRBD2,CATSDPGGSVYEQYF,TGTGCCACCAGTGACCCGGGGGGTAGCGTATACGAGCAGTACTTC
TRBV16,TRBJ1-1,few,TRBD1,CASSLSGGGGTEAFF,TGTGCCAGCAGCCTCTCAGGGGGCGGAGGTACTGAAGCTTTCTTT
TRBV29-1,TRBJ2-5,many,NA,CSVEGGTPWGETQYF,TGCAGCGTTGAAGGGGGGACTCCCTGGGGGGAGACCCAGTACTTC
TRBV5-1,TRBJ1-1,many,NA,CASSPWGATNTEAFF,TGCGCCAGCAGCCCCTGGGGCGCGACGAACACTGAAGCTTTCTTT
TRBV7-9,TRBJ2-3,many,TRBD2,CASSRRQTSGAYLTDTQYF,TGTGCCAGCAGCAGAAGACAGACTAGCGGGGCGTACCTCACAGATACGCAGTATTTT
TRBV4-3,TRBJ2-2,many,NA,CASSQSMAGKTGELFF,TGCGCCAGCAGCCAAAGTATGGCGGGGAAAACCGGGGAGCTGTTTTTT
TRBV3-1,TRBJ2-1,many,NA,CASSQDFGNEQFF,TGTGCCAGCAGCCAAGATTTCGGTAATGAGCAGTTCTTC
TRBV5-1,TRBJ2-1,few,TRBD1,CASLPGQVESDEQFF,TGCGCCAGCCTACCTGGACAGGTTGAGTCGGATGAGCAGTTCTTC
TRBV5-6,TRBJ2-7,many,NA,CASSFSRDGRQISYEQYF,TGTGCCAGCAGCTTCTCCCGGGACGGACGTCAAATTTCCTACGAGCAGTACTTC
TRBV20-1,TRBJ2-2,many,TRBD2,CSARALGSGEVTGELFF,TGCAGTGCTAGAGCCCTAGGTAGCGGGGAAGTCACCGGGGAGCTGTTTTTT
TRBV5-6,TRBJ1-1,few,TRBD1,CASSFGQGATEAFF,TGTGCCAGCAGCTTCGGACAGGGGGCGACTGAAGCTTTCTTT
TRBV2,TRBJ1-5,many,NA,CASSVGELLTQHF,TGTGCCAGCAGTGTTGGGGAACTTTTGACCCAGCATTTT
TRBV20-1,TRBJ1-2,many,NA,CSAKDRIPTKYGYTF,TGCAGTGCAAAGGACAGAATACCGACTAAGTATGGCTACACCTTC
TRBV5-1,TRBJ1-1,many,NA,CASSFGTRSTEAFF,TGCGCCAGCAGCTTCGGGACGCGAAGCACTGAAGCTTTCTTT
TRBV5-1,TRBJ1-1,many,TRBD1,CASSLLGQAGNTEAFF,TGCGCCAGCAGCTTGCTCGGACAGGCGGGGAACACTGAAGCTTTCTTT
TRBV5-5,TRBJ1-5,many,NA,CASSRGGALSNQPQHF,TGTGCCAGCAGCCGCGGGGGGGCTCTAAGCAATCAGCCCCAGCATTTT
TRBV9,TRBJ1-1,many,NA,CASSVEGWLTEAFF,TGTGCCAGCAGCGTAGAAGGTTGGCTAACTGAAGCTTTCTTT
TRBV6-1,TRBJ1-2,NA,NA,CASRVDSSYGYTF,TGTGCCAGCAGGGTGGACAGCAGCTATGGCTACACCTTC
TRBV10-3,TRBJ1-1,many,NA,CAISVTDKATEAFF,TGTGCCATCAGTGTTACGGACAAGGCCACTGAAGCTTTCTTT
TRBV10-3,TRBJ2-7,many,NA,CAISSDGYEQYF,TGTGCCATCAGCTCGGACGGCTACGAGCAGTACTTC
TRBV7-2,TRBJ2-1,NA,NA,CTSSSSWDSNEQFF,TGTACCAGCAGCTCAAGTTGGGATTCCAATGAGCAGTTCTTC
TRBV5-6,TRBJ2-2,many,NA,CASRSVGGSATGELFF,TGTGCCAGCAGGTCGGTTGGGGGGAGTGCCACCGGGGAGCTGTTTTTT
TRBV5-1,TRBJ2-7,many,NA,CASSSSGQAYEQYF,TGCGCCAGCAGCTCGTCGGGACAAGCCTACGAGCAGTACTTC
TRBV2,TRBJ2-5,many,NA,CASGETQYF,TGTGCCTCCGGTGAGACCCAGTACTTC
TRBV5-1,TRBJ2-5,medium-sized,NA,CASSEPGDGQETQYF,TGCGCCAGCAGCGAACCAGGGGATGGGCAAGAGACCCAGTACTTC
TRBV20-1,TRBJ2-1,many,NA,CSASVTTDEQFF,TGCAGTGCTAGCGTTACTACCGATGAGCAGTTCTTC
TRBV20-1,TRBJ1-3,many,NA,CSASWSQSGNTIYF,TGCAGTGCTAGTTGGAGTCAGTCTGGAAACACCATATATTTT
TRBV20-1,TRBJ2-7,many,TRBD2,CSARYAGGPGYEQYF,TGCAGTGCTAGATATGCGGGGGGGCCAGGCTACGAGCAGTACTTC
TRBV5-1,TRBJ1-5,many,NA,CASSLFSNQPQHF,TGCGCCAGCAGCTTGTTCAGCAATCAGCCCCAGCATTTT
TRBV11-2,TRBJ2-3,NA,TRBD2,CASSRTGTSLMPVDTQYF,TGTGCCAGCAGCCGAACCGGGACTAGCCTGATGCCGGTAGATACGCAGTATTTT
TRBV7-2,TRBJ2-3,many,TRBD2,CASSLGLAGAADTQYF,TGTGCCAGCAGCTTAGGACTAGCGGGGGCAGCAGATACGCAGTATTTT
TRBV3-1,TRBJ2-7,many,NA,CASIGDSFVTYF,TGTGCCAGCATAGGAGACAGCTTCGTAACCTACTTC
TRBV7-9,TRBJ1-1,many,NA,CASSFQENTEAFF,TGTGCCAGCAGCTTTCAGGAAAACACTGAAGCTTTCTTT
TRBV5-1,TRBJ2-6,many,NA,CASSLGNTQGTGANVLTF,TGCGCCAGCAGCTTGGGCAACACACAGGGAACCGGGGCCAACGTCCTGACTTTC